This T cell receptor beta chain was recovered during a study of regulatory T cells in long-lasting Graves disease. Study-level information: Newly diagnosed Graves' patients had under 3 months of antithyroid drugs.

Construction of the TCR beta libraries employed iRepertoire HTBI primers in conjunction with Arm-PCR of CDR3 regions. TCRdb passed the multiplex PCR reads through MiXCR, listing each CDR3 protein once. The sample records just over 600,000 distinct CDR3 sequences, 16% being singletons. This CDR3 region has 13 residues. CDR1 and CDR2 from the germline V gene are KGHSH and LQKENI. V lost 2 bases and J lost 5, with 9 bases in between. Time point in this sample: newly diagnosed GD, antithyroid drugs for less than 3 months. The TCR library was made from RNA extracted from PBMCs. This clonotype was detected a few times. These same data were also listed under a study on T cells in Graves' hyperthyroidism and ophthalmopathy.

The source was peripheral blood mononuclear cells (PBMCs), collected at new diagnosis, from a patient treated with antithyroid drugs. V usage is TRBV18 and J usage is TRBJ2-5; D possibly corresponds to TRBD2 (5 bases). The sequence came from a young woman with Graves disease. The CDR3 here is CASSPVREETQYF. CDR3 DNA: TGTGCCAGCTCACCAGTTAGGGAGGAGACCCAGTACTTC.